The following is a T cell receptor beta chain sequence with its context. No antigen is known for it. By flow cytometry, patients selected for sequencing had shown an expansion of CD8+CD57+ cells. Every patient had severe acquired aplastic anemia. Germline V gives CDR1 SNHLY, CDR2 FYNNEI. The CDR3 covers 13 residues. The ends were cut back, 5 bases at V and 4 bases at J, with 12 bases in the middle. This sample was included in a study of CD8+CD57+ T cells in acquired aplastic anemia. Genomic DNA provided the template from which TCR beta VDJ and CDR3 profiles were obtained. TCRdb recomputed calls from the reads with MiXCR, one row per CDR3 protein. The table lists about 75,000 distinct CDR3 sequences, roughly 70% of them singletons. Study conclusions and caveats: Patients showed no significant difference from controls in CD8+ Simpson's diversity. Patients and controls turned out to have around 29 CD8+ CDR3 sequences in common.

The TCR was taken from a human donor with aplastic anemia. The V and J genes are TRBV2 and TRBJ2-7, with D possibly TRBD1 on 5 matching bases. The specimen was sorted CD4+, CD8+, or CD8+CD57+ T cells (not recorded which) from PBMCs. The CDR3 region is CASSSGPQYEQYF. The CDR3 DNA reads TGTGCCAGCAGTTCAGGGCCACAATACGAGCAGTACTTC.